This record looks at one TCR beta chain sequence and its context. Generated by immunoSEQ multiplex PCR, the TCRdb table keeps only in-frame clones and is missing some. The sample has 60,000 to 90,000 clones; under 95% are singletons. Germline CDR1 reads MNHEY; CDR2 reads SMNVEV (reference sequence). The CDR3 has 15 amino acids. Trimming removed 4 bases from V and 10 bases from J; junction bases left unmatched: 8. The data belong to a study of OX40 agonist ivuxolimab in advanced cancers. This sample comprised CD4+ or CD8+ T cells sorted from blood, obtained in a trial of the OX40 agonist ivuxolimab. The receptor's source is an adult with an advanced solid tumor such as melanoma, head and neck, liver or kidney cancer. V and J are TRBV27 and TRBJ2-1, with 12 bases identical to TRBD1. CDR3 protein: CASSYVGQGAREQFF. CDR3 in DNA: TGTGCCAGCAGTTATGTGGGACAGGGGGCGCGGGAGCAGTTCTTC.